The T cell receptor (beta chain) under discussion was sequenced for a study of cytomegalovirus exposure and HLA in healthy donors (dated by TCRdb to about 2017). A note on the overall study: In an earlier analysis of approximately 500 of the donors, 250 to 300 Gb of sequence data and 100 million or so unique TCR beta sequences from approximately 180 million T cells were reported. An early release covering roughly 580 HLA-typed donors comprised about 310 gigabases of sequencing data and around 80 million unique TCR sequences. Of the 300 to 500 genotyped donors, less than 90% were placed in the genetic ancestry cluster associated with self-reported Caucasian donors. The study was designed to test whether signatures of past pathogen exposure could be identified by cataloging public T cell receptors. The study used immunosequencing to profile the T cell repertoires of hundreds of subjects and linked those repertoires to cytomegalovirus serostatus. A separate validation cohort of approximately 130 different subjects was used in addition to the roughly 700-subject first cohort. To predict cytomegalovirus infection status, the study brought together high-throughput TCR immunosequencing, statistical association of individual TCRs with disease status, and machine learning. In a later analysis, previously published TCR beta repertoires from several hundred donors were re-analyzed and high-resolution HLA genotyping was added so that TCR occurrence patterns could be studied. Rather than using new phenotypic data, the later analysis identified candidate immune exposures from TCR beta sequences and from how often those sequences occurred across donors. In an earlier analysis of more than 550 of the donors, high-throughput TCR beta sequencing was used to judge whether each TCR beta V gene segment behaved as functional or pseudogenic. Donor age, sex, ethnicity and CMV serostatus were collected together with the repertoire data. Genome-wide SNP genotypes for about three fifths of the 666 donors were used in a later genetic analysis, which treated that subset as a discovery cohort. Every discovery cohort repertoire had been produced on one sequencing platform. HLA typing covered class I and class II loci at four-digit resolution. The number of donors typed differed by locus, with about 629-630 for A, B, C, DRB1 and DQB1, roughly 550 for DQA1, about 610 for DPA1, and about 450 for DPB1. Four or five DR-DQ haplotypes were handled as single units for association and clustering, since linkage in the cohort was strong. Across 398 genotyped donors of the cohort, an average of about 250,000 unique TCR beta nucleotide sequences per donor were sequenced, and 15% to 20% of those sequences were non-productive. Broad study findings and their caveats: In a later analysis, most CMV-associated TCR beta chains were found to appear HLA-restricted, with HLA associations seemingly driven largely by CMV exposure. A total of some 180 TCR beta chains were listed by the study as associated with cytomegalovirus. V-gene and J-gene trimming of TCR beta chains was associated with a missense DCLRE1C variant in a later genetic analysis, and the association was replicated in an independent cohort. Several of the top co-occurrence clusters appeared to be linked to parvovirus B19, influenza, CMV and Epstein-Barr virus, according to a later analysis. The only immune exposure information available for the cohort was CMV serostatus. Because HLA typing was missing for some donors at each locus, association tests included only the typed subset. Specific HLA alleles were associated with 15,000 to 20,000 TCR beta sequences at a false discovery rate of 0.05 in a later analysis. A group of highly shared sequence variants was considered likely to be a technical artifact of the sequencing pipeline. Across donors, most TCR sequences were observed very rarely, whereas some public TCRs were present in many individuals. The authors suggested that the approach could potentially be generalized to other disease states and immunological phenotypes. In an earlier analysis of around 600 of the donors, most TCR beta V segments were observed in productive rearrangements about 87% or about 30% of the time, broadly matching IMGT annotations. A further reported finding was that TCR beta sequences accurately predicted the HLA-A and HLA-B alleles for most subjects in the first cohort. The 87-base-pair reads could not distinguish some IMGT-functional V segments, including TRBV6-2 and TRBV6-3, so those segments were excluded. Strong co-occurrence of HLA alleles, especially DR and DQ, made assigning TCR associations to individual alleles difficult. In a later analysis, HLA-associated TCR beta chains showed more clonal expansion and lower generation probabilities than non-associated chains that were equally common. Because counts were too low, about 18 rarely observed V segments, including chromosome 9 orphons, were left out of the earlier analysis of 587 of the donors. In vitro tests confirmed that a few of the cytomegalovirus-associated TCR beta chains recognize cytomegalovirus antigens. Sequencing depth was assumed to be roughly uniform across donors in the presence/absence analyses, though that assumption may not hold. In both the original and validation cohorts, the classifier was reported to diagnose cytomegalovirus status with high specificity and sensitivity. In a later genetic analysis, fewer N-insertions in productive TCRs were reported among donors in an Asian-associated ancestry cluster than the approximately 710-donor mean. A later analysis found that TCR association rates varied across HLA loci, with DRB1 alleles showing the most associated TCRs and HLA-C alleles the fewest. The cohort was sequenced for TCR beta chains only, and without alpha or paired-chain data the features that could be detected were limited. Correlated functional status among segregating V segments might be attributable to linkage disequilibrium, but an unknown experimental factor could not be ruled out.

The library was made by the immunoSEQ multiplex PCR assay. For the multiplex PCR, a mixture combining 60 forward primers for TCR Vbeta segments and 13 reverse primers for TCR Jbeta segments was used. The CDR3 region of rearranged TCR beta genes was amplified from genomic DNA by a multiplex PCR assay. The amplified TCR beta libraries were sequenced on the Illumina HiSeq System as 87-base-pair reads. From the authors' description of their analysis: Across the 600 to 700 repertoires, a later analysis counted some 80 million unique TCR beta chains, roughly 11 million of which were shared by at least two donors. Raw reads were error-corrected and collapsed into unique sequences by a nearest-neighbor algorithm in which closely related sequences were merged to remove PCR and sequencing errors. To assign V, D and J gene segments, CDR3 sequences were aligned to IMGT reference sequences. For a sequence to be retained, at least a six-nucleotide match to both a V gene segment and a J gene segment was required. Rearrangements were called productive when the CDR3 lacked stop codons and stayed in frame with V and J; all others were non-productive. CDR3 was defined by IMGT convention, running from the second conserved V-encoded cysteine to the conserved J-encoded phenylalanine. In an earlier analysis of just under 600 of the donors, sequences lacking an unambiguous match to a single V gene segment were excluded. In an earlier analysis of 587 of the donors, a V segment was called functional when productive rearrangements were above 56.7%, and segregating when the standard deviation between donors exceeded 5%. To diagnose cytomegalovirus status from the catalog of TCR beta chain sequences, a statistical classification framework was built. V and J gene assignment, in a later analysis, came from comparing TCR nucleotide sequences with IMGT/GENE-DB human TR gene sequences. In a later analysis, CDR3 sequences and most-parsimonious VDJ recombination scenarios were assigned using the TCRdist pipeline. In a later analysis, each TCR beta chain was defined by its CDR3 amino acid sequence together with its V-gene family, and reads lacking a unique V-gene family were excluded. As a way to deal with suspected cross-contamination and a sequencing artifact, a later analysis dropped more than 500 nucleotide sequences that were highly shared and had low generation probability. In a later analysis, a clonal expansion index for each public chain was calculated from normalized within-repertoire ranks of inferred template counts. Generation probabilities in a later analysis came from a VDJ recombination model fitted to out-of-frame rearrangements, and those results were checked against IGoR. A later analysis scored TCR-TCR, TCR-HLA and TCR-CMV co-occurrence with hypergeometric tests, applying a repertoire-size bias correction to TCR pairs. A later analysis estimated false discovery rates by permuting HLA or CMV assignments 20 times. In a later analysis, co-occurring TCRs were grouped using DBSCAN, with TCRdist sequence similarity added in when clustering inside HLA-allele-positive subsets. For co-occurrence clustering, repertoires with fewer than 30,000 or more than 120,000 public chains were excluded, along with about five repertoires with anomalous nucleotide sharing. The clones in this table, taken by TCRdb from immuneACCESS, are in-frame only. Not every clone is retained; where verified, under half of the shortfall comes from an unresolved V gene, and the cause of the rest is unknown. From that table come the V and J calls and clone size; the DNA was used to work out D and trimming. The sample table includes tens of thousands of clones. The ten largest clones capture roughly 5% of the sample.

The cohort was made up of roughly 670 healthy bone marrow donors. At the time of sampling, all cohort members were nominally healthy, though unrecorded immune exposures were likely present. The donor was CMV seropositive and belonged to the group of 270 or so seropositive cohort members. A peripheral blood sample was provided by each donor, and peripheral blood mononuclear cells were used for TCR beta sequencing. The Qiagen DNeasy Blood Extraction Kit was used to extract genomic DNA from the blood cell samples. Looking up the germline V gene yields CDR1 SGHRS and CDR2 YFSETQ. V is cut back by 2 bases and J by 6 bases, with 8 bases in the junction unmatched. From cysteine to phenylalanine, the CDR3 is 16 amino acids long. Left in the record is the CDR3 DNA by itself, 48 bases read in frame from the first base. Worth noting for this clone: Its specific antigen is unknown.

Material: PBMCs. The TCR was taken from a man aged 25 to 40 in good health and CMV-seropositive. The rearrangement combines TRBV5-1 with TRBJ2-2, with 9 bases in between that match TRBD1. The nucleotides are TGCGCCAGCAGCTTAAGGACAGGGGAAATCGCCGGGGAGCTGTTTTTT. Its amino acids are CASSLRTGEIAGELFF.